A selection of T cell receptor beta chains follows, all from one sample in a study of blood T cell repertoires in COVID-19. Sequencing used immunoSEQ multiplex PCR; TCRdb keeps in-frame clones, though not all of them. The sample yields 50,000 to 70,000 clones, 88% seen once. Sequenced input: peripheral blood. The source of these receptors is a man aged 55 to 70 with acute or convalescent COVID-19. Each CDR3 is given with its conserved first and last residue. The D gene is left open where the match is weak. Clone size, where shown, is once, few, many, or a class for clones that have expanded.

>TRBV14|TRBD1|TRBJ2-1|-|15
TGTGCCAGCAGCCAGTTAGGGACAGGGAACAATGAGCAGTTCTTC
CASSQLGTGNNEQFF
>TRBV6-5|-|TRBJ1-4|-|14
TGTGCCAGCAGTTACTTCAGGGATCGGGGGAAACTGTTTTTT
CASSYFRDRGKLFF
>TRBV28|TRBD1|TRBJ1-2|-|11
TGTGCCAGCAGCTCGGGACAGGGGATCACCTTC
CASSSGQGITF
>TRBV30|-|TRBJ2-3|-|14
TGTGCCTGGAGTGTACGGGGAGGTACAGATACGCAGTATTTT
CAWSVRGGTDTQYF
>TRBV5-1|TRBD1|TRBJ1-4|-|15
TGCGCCAGCAGCTTGGGGACAGGGGAGGATGAAAAACTGTTTTTT
CASSLGTGEDEKLFF
>TRBV28|-|TRBJ1-5|-|15
TGTGCCAGCAGTTTATGGGACAGCTGGAATCAGCCCCAGCATTTT
CASSLWDSWNQPQHF
>TRBV5-1|-|TRBJ1-5|-|15
TGCGCCAGCAGCTTGGGGATACAGCCCAATCAGCCCCAGCATTTT
CASSLGIQPNQPQHF
>TRBV28|-|TRBJ2-7|-|14
TGTGCCAGCAGTTCTGGGGCGAGCTCCTACGAGCAGTACTTC
CASSSGASSYEQYF
>TRBV5-1|-|TRBJ2-2|-|15
TGCGCCAGCAGCTTCAACAGGGTTGACACCGGGGAGCTGTTTTTT
CASSFNRVDTGELFF
>TRBV7-6|-|TRBJ2-2|-|17
TGTGCCAGCAGCTGGAGCGGGTCAAGAGGGAACACCGGGGAGCTGTTTTTT
CASSWSGSRGNTGELFF
>TRBV7-8|TRBD2|TRBJ2-2|-|16
TGTGCCACTACGGGGACTAGCGGGATGTACACCGGGGAGCTGTTTTTT
CATTGTSGMYTGELFF
>TRBV15|-|TRBJ2-4|-|17
TGTGCCACCAGCAGGAGTCAGACAGCTGGACCAGGTGGCATTCAGTACTTC
CATSRSQTAGPGGIQYF
>TRBV28|-|TRBJ1-1|-|14
TGTGCCAGCAGTTTCCCCCGCCCCCGGGATGAAGCTTTCTTT
CASSFPRPRDEAFF
>TRBV11-1|-|TRBJ2-1|-|16
TGTGCCAGCAGCTTACGGTTGGGGGGAAAATACAATGAGCAGTTCTTC
CASSLRLGGKYNEQFF
>TRBV6-1|-|TRBJ2-3|-|15
TGTGCCAGCAGTGACAGGGGCCGACGCACAGATACGCAGTATTTT
CASSDRGRRTDTQYF
>TRBV28|TRBD1|TRBJ1-5|-|15
TGTGCCAGCAGTGACCCCGGACAGGGTCGGAAGCCCCAGCATTTT
CASSDPGQGRKPQHF
>TRBV11-2|-|TRBJ2-2|-|16
TGTGCCAGCAGCTTGAGGTGGACAAAGAACACCGGGGAGCTGTTTTTT
CASSLRWTKNTGELFF
>TRBV29-1|-|TRBJ1-4|-|14
TGCAGCGTTGCTGACAGGCTGTGGGGAGAAAAACTGTTTTTT
CSVADRLWGEKLFF
>TRBV9|-|TRBJ1-4|-|15
TGTGCCAGCGCCCGAGGGGACACGTGGGGGGAAAAACTGTTTTTT
CASARGDTWGEKLFF
>TRBV28|-|TRBJ2-1|few|14
TGTGCCAGCAGCCCTGTGGTGAGGGACAATGAGCAGTTCTTC
CASSPVVRDNEQFF
>TRBV7-9|TRBD2|TRBJ2-7|-|19
TGTGCCAGCAGCCCACCCCCGGGACTAGCGGGAGGGCGGGTCTACGAGCAGTACTTC
CASSPPPGLAGGRVYEQYF
>TRBV18|TRBD2|TRBJ2-3|-|14
TGTGCCAGCTCACCTCCGGGGGGGATGCATACGCAGTATTTT
CASSPPGGMHTQYF
>TRBV28|-|TRBJ2-2|-|15
TGTGCCAGCAGAAGACCTATCGGGGGCACCGGGGAGCTGTTTTTT
CASRRPIGGTGELFF
>TRBV5-1|TRBD2|TRBJ2-2|-|15
TGCGCCAGCAGCCGACTAGCGGGAGGGCCAGGGGAGCTGTTTTTT
CASSRLAGGPGELFF
>TRBV2|-|TRBJ2-7|-|12
TGTGCCAGCTCCGGGTCTAGCTACGAGCAGTACTTC
CASSGSSYEQYF
>TRBV6-5|-|TRBJ1-2|once|13
TGTGCCAGCAGGGAGGGCGCAAGCTATGGCTACACCTTC
CASREGASYGYTF
>TRBV2|TRBD1|TRBJ2-5|-|14
TGTGCCAGCAGCGAACAGGGGAGCCAAGAGACCCAGTACTTC
CASSEQGSQETQYF
>TRBV9|TRBD1|TRBJ1-2|few|15
TGTGCCAGCAGCGCCGGGACAGGGGGTAACTATGGCTACACCTTC
CASSAGTGGNYGYTF
>TRBV7-2|-|TRBJ2-3|-|15
TGTGCCAGCACTTTCGGAGGGATTCGAACAGATACGCAGTATTTT
CASTFGGIRTDTQYF
>TRBV18|TRBD1|TRBJ1-5|-|18
TGTGCCAGCTCACCGCCGGGACAGGGGGCCGGTAGCAATCAGCCCCAGCATTTT
CASSPPGQGAGSNQPQHF
>TRBV7-6|-|TRBJ1-3|-|15
TGTGCCAGCAGCCTCGGACAGAGACCTGGAAACACCATATATTTT
CASSLGQRPGNTIYF
>TRBV7-6|-|TRBJ2-2|-|16
TGTGCCAGCAGCTTATTTGGCGGGGGCGGCACCGGGGAGCTGTTTTTT
CASSLFGGGGTGELFF
>TRBV5-6|-|TRBJ2-4|-|15
TGTGCCAGCAGCGTCATCGTCCTGAGGATGGACATTCAGTACTTC
CASSVIVLRMDIQYF
>TRBV28|-|TRBJ1-5|-|16
TGTGCCAGCAGTTTACTTACGACAGATAGCAATCAGCCCCAGCATTTT
CASSLLTTDSNQPQHF
>TRBV5-1|TRBD1|TRBJ2-2|-|16
TGCGCCAGCAGCGAACGGACAGGGGGCAACACCGGGGAGCTGTTTTTT
CASSERTGGNTGELFF
>TRBV3-1/TRBV3-2|-|TRBJ2-5|-|14
TGTGCCAGCAGCCAAGATGGCAGGGAAGAGACCCAGTACTTC
CASSQDGREETQYF